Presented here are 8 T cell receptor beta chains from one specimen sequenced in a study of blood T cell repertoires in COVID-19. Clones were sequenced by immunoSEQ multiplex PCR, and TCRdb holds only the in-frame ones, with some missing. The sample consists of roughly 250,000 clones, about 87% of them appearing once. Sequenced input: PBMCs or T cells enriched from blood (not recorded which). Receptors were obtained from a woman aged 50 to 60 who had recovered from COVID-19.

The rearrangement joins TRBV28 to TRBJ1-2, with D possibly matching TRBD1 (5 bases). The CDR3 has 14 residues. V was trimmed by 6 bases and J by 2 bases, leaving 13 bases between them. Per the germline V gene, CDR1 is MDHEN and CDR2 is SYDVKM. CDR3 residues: CASRGGTINYGYTF. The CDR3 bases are TGTGCCAGCAGGGGGGGGACTATAAACTATGGCTACACCTTC.

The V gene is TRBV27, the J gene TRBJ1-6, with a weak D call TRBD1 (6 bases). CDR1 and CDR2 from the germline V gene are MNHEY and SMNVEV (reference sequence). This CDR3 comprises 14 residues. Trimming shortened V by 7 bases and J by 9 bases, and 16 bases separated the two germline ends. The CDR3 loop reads CASTLQGYGSPLHF. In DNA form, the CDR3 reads TGTGCCAGCACCCTACAGGGATATGGTTCACCCCTCCACTTT.

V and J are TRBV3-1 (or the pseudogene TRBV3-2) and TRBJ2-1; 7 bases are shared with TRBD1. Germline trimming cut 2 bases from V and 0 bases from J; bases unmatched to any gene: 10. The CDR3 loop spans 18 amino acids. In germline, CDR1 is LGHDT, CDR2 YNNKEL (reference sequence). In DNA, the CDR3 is TGTGCCAGCAGCCAACCCGGACAGGTCGCAAGCTCCTACAATGAGCAGTTCTTC. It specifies CASSQPGQVASSYNEQFF.

The CDR3 here is CASSQGLPPGANVLTF. As DNA, the CDR3 is TGCGCCAGCAGCCAGGGACTCCCCCCTGGGGCCAACGTCCTGACTTTC. V and J are TRBV4-3 and TRBJ2-6; D perhaps matches TRBD2 (6 bases). Germline assignment: CDR1 LGHNA and CDR2 YSLEER. This CDR3 is 16 amino acids long. The V gene lost 3 bases and the J gene lost 2 bases, with 11 bases spanning the gap.

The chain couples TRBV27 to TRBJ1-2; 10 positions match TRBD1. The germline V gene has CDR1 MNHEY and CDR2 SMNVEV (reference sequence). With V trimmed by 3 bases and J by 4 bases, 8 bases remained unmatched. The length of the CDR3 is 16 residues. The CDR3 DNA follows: TGTGCCAGCAGTTTCTTCCGGACAGGGGGGCTCTATGGCTACACCTTC. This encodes CASSFFRTGGLYGYTF.

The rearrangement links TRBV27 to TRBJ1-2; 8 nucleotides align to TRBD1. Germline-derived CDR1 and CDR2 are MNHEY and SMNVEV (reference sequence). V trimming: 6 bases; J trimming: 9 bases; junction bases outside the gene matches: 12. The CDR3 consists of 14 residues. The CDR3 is CASSQGQGRSSYTF. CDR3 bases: TGTGCCAGCAGCCAAGGACAGGGCCGGAGTAGCTACACCTTC.

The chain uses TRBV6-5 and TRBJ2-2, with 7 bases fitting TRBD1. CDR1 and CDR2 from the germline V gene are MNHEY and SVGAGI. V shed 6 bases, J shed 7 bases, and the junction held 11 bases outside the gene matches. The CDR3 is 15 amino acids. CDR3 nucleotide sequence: TGTGCCAGCAGGCCACAGGGGTCAAAAGGCGGGGAGCTGTTTTTT. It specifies CASRPQGSKGGELFF.

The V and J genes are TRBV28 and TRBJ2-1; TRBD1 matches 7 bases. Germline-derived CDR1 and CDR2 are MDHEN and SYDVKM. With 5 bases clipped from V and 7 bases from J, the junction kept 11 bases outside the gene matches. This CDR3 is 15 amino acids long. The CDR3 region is CASSAGTDIVNEQFF. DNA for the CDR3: TGTGCCAGCAGTGCCGGGACAGACATCGTGAATGAGCAGTTCTTC.